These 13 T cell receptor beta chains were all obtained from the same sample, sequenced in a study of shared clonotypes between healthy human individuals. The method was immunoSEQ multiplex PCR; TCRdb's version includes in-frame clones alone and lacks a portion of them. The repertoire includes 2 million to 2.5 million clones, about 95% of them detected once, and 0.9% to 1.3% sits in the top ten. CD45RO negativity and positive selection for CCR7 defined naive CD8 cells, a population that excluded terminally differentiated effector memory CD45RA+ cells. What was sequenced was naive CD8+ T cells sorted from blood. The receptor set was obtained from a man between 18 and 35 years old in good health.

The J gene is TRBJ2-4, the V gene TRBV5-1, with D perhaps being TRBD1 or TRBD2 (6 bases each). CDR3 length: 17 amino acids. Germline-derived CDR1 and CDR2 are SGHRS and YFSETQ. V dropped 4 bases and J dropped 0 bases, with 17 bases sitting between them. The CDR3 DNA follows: TGCGCCAGCAGCCTATCAATTGGGGGGCTAGCCAAAAACATTCAGTACTTC. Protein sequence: CASSLSIGGLAKNIQYF. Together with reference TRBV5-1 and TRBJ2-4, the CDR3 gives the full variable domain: KAGVTQTPRYLIKTRGQQVTLSCSPISGHRSVSWYQQTPGQGLQFLFEYFSETQRNKGNFPGRFSGRQFSNSRSEMNVSTLELGDSALYLCASSLSIGGLAKNIQYFGAGTRLSVL.

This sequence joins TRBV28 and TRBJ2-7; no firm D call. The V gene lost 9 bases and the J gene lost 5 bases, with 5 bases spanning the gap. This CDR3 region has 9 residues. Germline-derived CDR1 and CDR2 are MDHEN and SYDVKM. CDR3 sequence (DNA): TGTGCCAGTACAGACGAGCAGTACTTC. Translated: CASTDEQYF.

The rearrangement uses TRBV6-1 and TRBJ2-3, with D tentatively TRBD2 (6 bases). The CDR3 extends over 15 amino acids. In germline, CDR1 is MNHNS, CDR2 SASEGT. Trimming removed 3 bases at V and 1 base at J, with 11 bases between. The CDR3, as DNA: TGTGCCAGCAGTGACCCTCCGGGGGGCACAGATACGCAGTATTTT. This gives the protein CASSDPPGGTDTQYF.

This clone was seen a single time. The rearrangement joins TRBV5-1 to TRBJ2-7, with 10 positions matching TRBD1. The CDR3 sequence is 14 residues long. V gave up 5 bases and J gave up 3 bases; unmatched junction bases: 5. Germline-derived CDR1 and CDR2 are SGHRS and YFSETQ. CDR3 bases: TGCGCCAGCAGTGCCGGGACAGGGGTCTACGAGCAGTACTTC. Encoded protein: CASSAGTGVYEQYF.

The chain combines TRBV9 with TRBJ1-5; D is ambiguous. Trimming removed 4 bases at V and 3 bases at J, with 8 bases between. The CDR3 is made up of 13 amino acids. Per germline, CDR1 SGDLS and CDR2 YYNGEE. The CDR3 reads CASSPGFNQPQHF. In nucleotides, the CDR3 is TGTGCCAGCAGCCCGGGGTTCAATCAGCCCCAGCATTTT. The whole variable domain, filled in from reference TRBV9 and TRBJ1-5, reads DSGVTQTPKHLITATGQRVTLRCSPRSGDLSVYWYQQSLDQGLQFLIQYYNGEERAKGNILERFSAQQFPDLHSELNLSSLELGDSALYFCASSPGFNQPQHFGDGTRLSIL.

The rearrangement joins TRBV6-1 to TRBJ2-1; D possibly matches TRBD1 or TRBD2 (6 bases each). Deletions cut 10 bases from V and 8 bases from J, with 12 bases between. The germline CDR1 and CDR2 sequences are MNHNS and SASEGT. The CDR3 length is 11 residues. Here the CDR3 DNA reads TGTGCCACCATGAGGGGGGATGAGCAGTTCTTC. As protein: CATMRGDEQFF.

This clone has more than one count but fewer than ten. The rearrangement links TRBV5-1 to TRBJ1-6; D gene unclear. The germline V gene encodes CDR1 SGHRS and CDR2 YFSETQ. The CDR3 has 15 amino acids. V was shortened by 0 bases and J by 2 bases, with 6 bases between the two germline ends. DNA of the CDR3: TGCGCCAGCAGCTTGGACGGACCCTATAATTCACCCCTCCACTTT. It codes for CASSLDGPYNSPLHF.

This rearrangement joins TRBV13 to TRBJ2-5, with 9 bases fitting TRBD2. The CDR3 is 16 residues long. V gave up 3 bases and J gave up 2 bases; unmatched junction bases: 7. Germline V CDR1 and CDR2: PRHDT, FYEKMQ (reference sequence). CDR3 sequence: CASSLGTLAGQETQYF. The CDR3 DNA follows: TGTGCCAGCAGCTTGGGTACGCTAGCGGGACAAGAGACCCAGTACTTC.

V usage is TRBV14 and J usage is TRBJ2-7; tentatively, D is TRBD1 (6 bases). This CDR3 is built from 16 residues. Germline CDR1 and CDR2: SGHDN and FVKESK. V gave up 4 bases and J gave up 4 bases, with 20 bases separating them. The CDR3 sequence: CASSPPETGEIYEQYF. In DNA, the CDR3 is TGTGCCAGCAGCCCTCCCGAGACAGGAGAGATTTACGAGCAGTACTTC.

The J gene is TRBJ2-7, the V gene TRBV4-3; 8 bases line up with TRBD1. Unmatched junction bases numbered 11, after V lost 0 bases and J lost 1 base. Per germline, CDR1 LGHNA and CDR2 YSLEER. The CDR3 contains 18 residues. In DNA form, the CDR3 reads TGCGCCAGCAGCCAAGATATATCGACAGGGGAGATGTCCTACGAGCAGTACTTC. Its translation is CASSQDISTGEMSYEQYF.

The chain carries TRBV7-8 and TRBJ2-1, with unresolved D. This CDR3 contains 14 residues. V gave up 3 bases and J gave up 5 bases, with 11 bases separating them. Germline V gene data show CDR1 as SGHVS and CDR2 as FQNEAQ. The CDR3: CASSFVGGDNEQFF. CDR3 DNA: TGTGCCAGCAGCTTCGTGGGTGGGGACAATGAGCAGTTCTTC.

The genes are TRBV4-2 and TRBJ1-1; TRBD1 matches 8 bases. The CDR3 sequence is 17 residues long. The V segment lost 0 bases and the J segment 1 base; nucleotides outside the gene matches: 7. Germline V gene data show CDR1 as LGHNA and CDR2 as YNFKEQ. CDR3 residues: CASSQDPLTGENTEAFF. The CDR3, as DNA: TGTGCCAGCAGCCAAGATCCCTTGACAGGGGAGAACACTGAAGCTTTCTTT.

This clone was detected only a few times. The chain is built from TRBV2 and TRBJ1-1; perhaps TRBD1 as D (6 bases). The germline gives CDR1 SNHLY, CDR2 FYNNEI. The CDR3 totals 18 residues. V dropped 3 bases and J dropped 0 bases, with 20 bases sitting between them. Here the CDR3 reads CASSDGVGVGGLNTEAFF. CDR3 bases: TGTGCCAGCAGTGACGGCGTGGGGGTAGGGGGGTTGAACACTGAAGCTTTCTTT.